This T cell receptor beta chain originates from a study of T cell responses to AZD1222 COVID-19 vaccine. General study findings and limits: Only six individuals given AZD1222 were seropositive at baseline. Across the whole spike, CD4 TCRs peaked at regions 160-218 and 743-854.

The germline V and J ends were trimmed by 4 bases and 5 bases, with 9 bases remaining between them. The CDR3 totals 13 residues. Of note for this clone: Its antigen is still unknown. Other DNA variants within this sample encode the same CDR3.

Sequencing was performed with immunoSEQ multiplex PCR; in TCRdb, only in-frame clones are kept and a portion is missing. The sample holds over 110,000 clones, approximately 94% seen once. The input for sequencing was peripheral blood, taken on day 0 of AZD1222 vaccination. The V gene is TRBV12-3 or TRBV12-4, the J gene TRBJ1-5; a weak D match, TRBD1 (6 bases). The receptor was isolated from an adult in good health. CDR3 amino acids: CASSSGVDQPQHF. The CDR3 region has the DNA TGTGCCAGCAGTTCAGGGGTTGATCAGCCCCAGCATTTT.